Below, 14 T cell receptor beta chains from the same sample are listed, as sequenced in a study of blood T cell repertoires in COVID-19 (dated by TCRdb to 2020 to 2021). Library preparation was by the immunoSEQ multiplex PCR assay. Sourced from immuneACCESS, this table was stored by TCRdb with only in-frame sequences that have V and J called. A share of the clones is absent; for the studies checked, an unresolved V gene accounts for under half, and the remainder has no known explanation. In all, the sample holds approximately 340,000 clones, and approximately 86% of those were seen once. Roughly a tenth of the sample is held by the ten biggest clonotypes. Sequenced material: peripheral blood. Receptors originate from a man aged 30 to 45 with COVID-19, enrolled during active disease.

J is TRBJ2-5 and V is TRBV10-3, with TRBD1 identical over 8 bases. The CDR3 sequence is 15 residues long. Trimming at V came to 8 bases and at J to 1 base, leaving 9 bases not matched to a gene. Germline V CDR1 and CDR2: ENHRY, SYGVKD. The CDR3 bases are TGTGCCATCGGAGGTACAGGGGGACTCCAAGAGACCCAGTACTTC. It translates to CAIGGTGGLQETQYF.

The chain has TRBV24-1 and TRBJ1-4, with 9 bases fitting TRBD1. CDR3 length equals 15 residues. J was trimmed by 5 bases and V by 4 bases; bases with no gene match: 4. CDR1 is KGHDR, CDR2 SFDVKD, per germline. The chain's CDR3 is CATSDVGQGNEKLFF. As DNA, the CDR3 is TGTGCCACCAGTGACGTTGGACAGGGGAATGAAAAACTGTTTTTT.

The chain carries TRBV28 and TRBJ2-7; tentative D call: TRBD1 (7 bases). Trimming took 2 bases from V and 3 from J, leaving 14 bases between them. CDR3 size: 15 residues. CDR1 is MDHEN and CDR2 is SYDVKM in the germline V gene. CDR3 coding DNA: TGTGCCAGCAGTTTACAGGGGGGCGCGTTCTACGAGCAGTACTTC. Translation gives CASSLQGGAFYEQYF.

The chain links TRBV4-1 to TRBJ2-3, with TRBD1 matching over 8 bases. The CDR3 extends over 17 amino acids. V lost 0 bases and J lost 4; bases outside the gene matches: 9. The germline V gene has CDR1 MGHRA and CDR2 YSYEKL. CDR3 in amino acids: CASSQDEAGGSSDTQYF. Here the CDR3 DNA reads TGCGCCAGCAGCCAAGATGAGGCAGGGGGCTCCTCAGATACGCAGTATTTT.

The chain recombines TRBV18 with TRBJ1-4; 7 positions match TRBD1. The V segment lost 4 bases and the J segment 5 bases; nucleotides outside the gene matches: 7. CDR1 is KGHSH, CDR2 LQKENI, per germline. The CDR3 is 15 residues long. CDR3 amino acids: CASSLQTGTNEKLFF. The DNA for the CDR3 is TGTGCCAGCTCACTCCAGACAGGGACAAATGAAAAACTGTTTTTT. Combining the CDR3 with reference TRBV18 and TRBJ1-4 gives the whole variable domain NAGVMQNPRHLVRRRGQEARLRCSPMKGHSHVYWYRQLPEEGLKFMVYLQKENIIDESGMPKERFSAEFPKEGPSILRIQQVVRGDSAAYFCASSLQTGTNEKLFFGSGTQLSVL.

The chain has TRBV6-2 or TRBV6-3 and TRBJ1-3; 7 bases align to TRBD1. Germline CDR1 reads MNHEY; CDR2 reads SVGEGT. With V trimmed by 0 bases and J by 0 bases, 2 bases remained unmatched. The CDR3 has 16 residues. The CDR3 is CASSYSTGISGNTIYF. In nucleotides, the CDR3 is TGTGCCAGCAGTTACTCGACAGGGATCTCTGGAAACACCATATATTTT.

This chain uses TRBV2 with TRBJ2-2, with 7 bases that match TRBD2. In germline, CDR1 is SNHLY, CDR2 FYNNEI. The CDR3 runs to 17 residues. Losses at the gene ends were 4 bases for V and 1 base for J; bases not matched to a gene: 9. The CDR3 region is CASSADGAGMNTGELFF. The CDR3 nucleotides are TGTGCCAGCAGTGCCGACGGAGCGGGGATGAACACCGGGGAGCTGTTTTTT. Together with reference TRBV2 and TRBJ2-2, the CDR3 gives the full variable domain: EPEVTQTPSHQVTQMGQEVILRCVPISNHLYFYWYRQILGQKVEFLVSFYNNEISEKSEIFDDQFSVERPDGSNFTLKIRSTKLEDSAMYFCASSADGAGMNTGELFFGEGSRLTVL.

The chain links TRBV6-5 to TRBJ2-7; 9 bases map to TRBD1. V lost 6 bases to trimming and J lost 3 bases; unmatched junction nucleotides: 6. CDR3 size: 14 residues. The V gene's germline CDR1 is MNHEY and CDR2 SVGAGI. CDR3 DNA: TGTGCCAGCAGGGACCGGACAGGGGTCTACGAGCAGTACTTC. This codes for CASRDRTGVYEQYF.

The V gene is TRBV7-3, the J gene TRBJ2-5; D is possibly TRBD1 (6 bases). Per germline, CDR1 SGHTA and CDR2 FQGTGA. Trimming stripped 3 bases from V and 5 bases from J, with 16 bases between. The CDR3 spans 15 residues. CDR3 sequence reads: CASSFKGGSWETQYF. The CDR3 region has the DNA TGTGCCAGCAGCTTCAAAGGGGGTAGTTGGGAGACCCAGTACTTC.

Turning to this clone: The same CDR3 is also encoded by other DNA sequences in this sample. The chain couples TRBV6-1 to TRBJ1-2, with a weak D call TRBD1 (5 bases). CDR3 length: 15 residues. Germline V lookup: CDR1 MNHNS, CDR2 SASEGT. V was shortened by 0 bases and J by 3 bases, with 11 bases between the two germline ends. The CDR3, as DNA: TGTGCCAGCAGTGAAGCGTTTCAGGGCTACTATGGCTACACCTTC. Residues: CASSEAFQGYYGYTF.

CDR3 in DNA: TGTGCCAGCTCACCCGGGACAGGCCCCTATGAGCAGTTCTTC. Translation gives CASSPGTGPYEQFF. The chain recombines TRBV18 with TRBJ2-1; 8 bases are shared with TRBD1. Germline CDR1 is KGHSH and CDR2 is LQKENI. CDR3 length equals 14 residues. V shed 3 bases, J shed 8 bases, and the junction held 6 bases outside the gene matches.

The rearrangement uses TRBV28 and TRBJ2-7, with no clear D. The CDR3 extends over 12 amino acids. V lost 2 bases to trimming and J lost 3 bases, with 5 bases between them. CDR1 MDHEN and CDR2 SYDVKM come from the germline V gene. The CDR3 is CASSLNIYEQYF. The DNA for the CDR3 is TGTGCCAGCAGTTTAAATATCTACGAGCAGTACTTC. Complete variable domain (other parts from reference TRBV28 and TRBJ2-7): DVKVTQSSRYLVKRTGEKVFLECVQDMDHENMFWYRQDPGLGLRLIYFSYDVKMKEKGDIPEGYSVSREKKERFSLILESASTNQTSMYLCASSLNIYEQYFGPGTRLTVT.

The chain recombines TRBV6-2 or TRBV6-3 with TRBJ2-7; D might be TRBD1 (6 bases). Trimming took 6 bases from V and 3 from J, leaving 12 bases between them. This CDR3 region has 13 residues. Germline CDR1 reads MNHEY; CDR2 reads SVGEGT. CDR3 region: CASSTGQLYEQYF. For the CDR3, the DNA is TGTGCCAGCAGCACTGGACAGCTCTACGAGCAGTACTTC.

The gene calls are TRBV5-6 and TRBJ1-6; D is uncertain. Germline V lookup: CDR1 SGHDT, CDR2 YYEEEE. The V and J ends lost 3 bases and 9 bases respectively, with 10 bases between them. The CDR3 loop spans 13 amino acids. The CDR3 nucleotides are TGTGCCAGCAGCTCCCGTCGAGGTTCACCCCTCCACTTT. Protein: CASSSRRGSPLHF.